These T cell receptor beta chains were read from a single sample in a study of cytomegalovirus exposure and HLA in healthy donors. Repertoires were generated with immunoSEQ multiplex PCR, while TCRdb's copy carries only in-frame clones and drops some. This sample has roughly 190,000 clones, with around 79% found just once. The sequencing sample was made of PBMCs. The receptor set was obtained from a woman between 18 and 30 years old in good health and CMV-seronegative. The conserved cysteine and the conserved F or W are not part of the CDR3 here. Clone size appears in some rows only: once, few, many, or a class for an expanded clone.

TRBJ2-3 . TRBV6-1 11 AGIRDSADTQY
TRBJ2-1 . TRBV4-1 10 ASSQVPSQQF
TRBJ2-1 . TRBV29-1 11 SVGTVNYNEQF
TRBJ1-2 . TRBV30 10 AWDRGIYGYT
TRBJ1-5 once TRBV28 14 ASSFGNRGNNQPQH
TRBJ1-2 . TRBV5-1 13 ASSLPTGPNYGYT
TRBJ2-5 few TRBV4-1 15 ASSQEGLHGPQETQY
TRBJ2-7 . TRBV18 12 ASSPPGGSYEQY
TRBJ1-6 . TRBV5-1 11 ASSLMGETPLH
TRBJ1-2 . TRBV28 15 ASRPTGGLGGPFGYT
TRBJ2-7 . TRBV5-6 12 ASSGAGQGSEQY
TRBJ1-2 . TRBV21-1 15 ASSPTSRRGPFYGYT
TRBJ1-5 . TRBV6-5 12 ASRGGQGNQPQH
TRBJ1-2 . TRBV28 13 ASSPQRQGNYGYT
TRBJ1-1 . TRBV5-5 13 ASSSMGQRNTEAF
TRBJ1-1 . TRBV19 11 ATRGQKNTEAF
TRBJ2-1 . TRBV15 18 ATRRGPGLAESPPYNEQF
TRBJ1-2 once TRBV6-1 11 ASSLDSYYGYT
TRBJ1-1 . TRBV10-1 11 ASPATDTPEAF
TRBJ2-3 . TRBV6-1 15 ASSELVMRGQTDTQY
TRBJ1-3 . TRBV11-2 13 ASSLVRVSGNTIY
TRBJ2-1 . TRBV7-3 9 ASGAGDEQF
TRBJ2-5 . TRBV7-3 12 ASSLGAPQETQY
TRBJ2-7 . TRBV27 13 ASSLLAGETYEQY
TRBJ2-3 . TRBV5-8 13 ASSLRGQGSDTQY
TRBJ2-3 . TRBV15 17 ATSRHPGLDRTSTDTQY
TRBJ1-2 . TRBV27 13 ASNPLRGGGDGYT
TRBJ2-7 . TRBV28 11 ASSPAGPYEQY
TRBJ1-1 . TRBV5-4 13 ASSTEDRGRTEAF
TRBJ1-6 . TRBV28 14 ASSSGGRGFNSPLH
TRBJ2-5 . TRBV10-3 15 AISPGLAGPRGETQY
TRBJ2-7 once TRBV4-2 14 ASSQAGGGAPNEQY
TRBJ1-5 . TRBV28 15 ASSLLDSLRSNQPQH
TRBJ2-3 . TRBV6-1 13 ATRAGTGGPDTQY
TRBJ2-5 . TRBV27 13 ASKERDIHSETQY
TRBJ1-1 . TRBV6-5 13 ASRPWGQENTEAF
TRBJ2-7 . TRBV7-6 14 ASSLARLGQPREQY
TRBJ2-3 . TRBV19 12 ASSLGGSTDTQY
TRBJ1-5 . TRBV19 14 ASSIKDRGLNQPQH
TRBJ2-1 few TRBV7-7 13 ASSLYESSYNEQF
TRBJ2-7 . TRBV5-1 11 ASSQTGADEQY
TRBJ2-2 once TRBV11-2 15 ASSFPLLAGNTGELF
TRBJ1-5 . TRBV6-1 13 ASSEITAGSQPQH